These T cell receptor beta chains were read from a single sample in a study of STAT5B mutations in CD4+ large granular lymphocyte leukemia. Sequenced by immunoSEQ multiplex PCR; TCRdb stores in-frame clones only, minus some. The repertoire holds 30,000 to 40,000 clones, with around 72% as singletons. The sequenced sample was CD4+ T cells from blood buffy coats. The receptors shown here come from a human donor in good health. Both conserved end residues are part of each CDR3. Each record gives: D gene, V gene, clone size, J gene, CDR3 DNA, CDR3 protein. D genes are given only for firm matches. Part of the rows lack a size; the others show once, few, many or a class for expanded clones.

TRBD2	TRBV2	-	TRBJ2-4	TGTGCCAGCAGTGAACAGCGGGGGGTCAAAAACATTCAGTACTTC	CASSEQRGVKNIQYF
-	TRBV18	once	TRBJ1-1	TGTGCCAGCTCACGGGCAGCGAGAATGAACACTGAAGCTTTCTTT	CASSRAARMNTEAFF
-	TRBV18	-	TRBJ2-5	TGTGCCAGCTCACTTTACCAAGAGACCCAGTACTTC	CASSLYQETQYF
TRBD2	TRBV7-8	-	TRBJ2-5	TGTGCCAGCAGCTTGTCACCGGGACTAAGGTCGGAGACCCAGTACTTC	CASSLSPGLRSETQYF
TRBD2	TRBV7-2	-	TRBJ2-3	TGTGCCAGCAGCACAGGGACTAGCGGGATCACAGATACGCAGTATTTT	CASSTGTSGITDTQYF
-	TRBV5-1	-	TRBJ1-2	TGCGCCAGCAGCTCGACAGGCTTAGGCTACACCTTC	CASSSTGLGYTF
TRBD2	TRBV7-9	once	TRBJ2-3	TGTGCCAGCAGCTACGGGGGGGGAGGAACAGATACGCAGTATTTT	CASSYGGGGTDTQYF
TRBD2	TRBV19	-	TRBJ2-2	TGTGCCAGTACTGGACTAGCGGGGGCCGGGGAGCTGTTTTTT	CASTGLAGAGELFF
-	TRBV5-1	-	TRBJ2-2	TGCGCCAGCAGCTTGGGGCCCGCCAGGGCTAGGGAGCTGTTTTTT	CASSLGPARARELFF
TRBD2	TRBV19	-	TRBJ2-1	TGTGCCAGTAGTAGGTCCAGTCCGGGACTAGCGGTCCACAATGAGCAGTTCTTC	CASSRSSPGLAVHNEQFF
-	TRBV5-1	-	TRBJ1-4	TGCGCCAGCAGCGGCGGGGCGACTAATGAAAAACTGTTTTTT	CASSGGATNEKLFF
TRBD2	TRBV7-7	once	TRBJ2-5	TGTGCCAGCAGCTCGGGACTAGCGGGGGGTACTCACCCGCAAGAGACCCAGTACTTC	CASSSGLAGGTHPQETQYF
TRBD2	TRBV6-5	-	TRBJ2-5	TGTGCCAGCAGCTACGGGGCGGGGGTCCAAGAGACCCAGTACTTC	CASSYGAGVQETQYF
-	TRBV19	-	TRBJ2-3	TGTGCCAGTAGTACAGGGGGGCGCACAGATACGCAGTATTTT	CASSTGGRTDTQYF
-	TRBV14	-	TRBJ2-1	TGTGCCAGCAGCCATGGGCGCAGCCTCTCCTACAATGAGCAGTTCTTC	CASSHGRSLSYNEQFF
-	TRBV2	-	TRBJ2-3	TGTGCCAGCAGCAAGCGGCCAAGCACAGATACGCAGTATTTT	CASSKRPSTDTQYF
-	TRBV27	-	TRBJ2-5	TGTGCCAGCAGTCCTACACGGGAGACCCAGTACTTC	CASSPTRETQYF
-	TRBV18	-	TRBJ1-1	TGTGCCAGCTCACCACAGGCAGGGGCTGAAGCTTTCTTT	CASSPQAGAEAFF
-	TRBV4-1	-	TRBJ1-4	TGCGCCAGCAGCATGAAGGGTAGCTCCAATGAAAAACTGTTTTTT	CASSMKGSSNEKLFF
-	TRBV5-6	-	TRBJ2-7	TGTGCCAGCAGCCAAACCGGGAACTCCAAGCAGTACTTC	CASSQTGNSKQYF
TRBD2	TRBV5-1	-	TRBJ2-1	TGCGCCAGCAGCTTGCTAGCGGGCAATGAGCAGTTCTTC	CASSLLAGNEQFF
-	TRBV19	few	TRBJ1-5	TGTGCCAGTAGCGGGATTTCGGATCAGCCCCAGCATTTT	CASSGISDQPQHF
TRBD1	TRBV6-1	-	TRBJ1-6	TGTGCCAGCAGTAAAGACAGGGTTTTCAGTAATTCACCCCTCCACTTT	CASSKDRVFSNSPLHF
-	TRBV18	-	TRBJ2-1	TGTGCCAGCTCACTCCAGGAGAGCTCCTACAATGAGCAGTTCTTC	CASSLQESSYNEQFF
TRBD1	TRBV7-9	-	TRBJ1-6	TGTGCCAGCAGCATACAGGGGGGGAGTTCACCCCTCCACTTT	CASSIQGGSSPLHF
-	TRBV6-5	-	TRBJ1-2	TGTGCCAGCAGTTACGACAGCTTTAACTATGGCTACACCTTC	CASSYDSFNYGYTF
-	TRBV2	-	TRBJ2-7	TGTGCCAGCAGGGTAGGTCTATCTCCCGAGCAGTACTTC	CASRVGLSPEQYF
TRBD2	TRBV7-8	once	TRBJ2-1	TGTGCCAGCAGCCCCGGGACTAGCGGGAACAATGAGCAGTTCTTC	CASSPGTSGNNEQFF
-	TRBV6-1	-	TRBJ2-5	TGTGCCAGCAGCTTTGTGGCCTTCGAGACCCAGTACTTC	CASSFVAFETQYF
TRBD2	TRBV28	-	TRBJ2-2	TGTGCCAGCAGAGGACTAGCGAACACCGGGGAGCTGTTTTTT	CASRGLANTGELFF
-	TRBV23-1	-	TRBJ2-3	TGCGCCAGCAGTCAATCGGGGTTTCTACAGGGTAGCACAGATACGCAGTATTTT	CASSQSGFLQGSTDTQYF
-	TRBV21-1	-	TRBJ2-7	TGTGCCAGCAGCGACGGGACAGGGGACGACGAGCAGTACTTC	CASSDGTGDDEQYF
TRBD2	TRBV30	-	TRBJ2-3	TGTGCCTGGAGTGTACTGAGCGGGAGTCGCACAGATACGCAGTATTTT	CAWSVLSGSRTDTQYF
TRBD1	TRBV5-1	-	TRBJ1-4	TGCGCCAGCAGCTTGGTGACAGGGAGTTGGGAAAAACTGTTTTTT	CASSLVTGSWEKLFF
TRBD1	TRBV28	-	TRBJ2-6	TGTGCCAGCACTCTCAGGGGGCCTGGGGCCAACGTCCTGACTTTC	CASTLRGPGANVLTF
-	TRBV9	-	TRBJ2-7	TGTGCCAGCAGCGGAGAAGCCGGGACCACCTACGAGCAGTACTTC	CASSGEAGTTYEQYF
-	TRBV7-3	-	TRBJ2-1	TGTGCCAGCAGCTTAACTAGCGATTACAATGAGCAGTTCTTC	CASSLTSDYNEQFF
-	TRBV6-5	-	TRBJ1-6	TGTGCCAGCAGTTACTCTCCCAGAACCAATTCACCCCTCCACTTT	CASSYSPRTNSPLHF
-	TRBV7-7	once	TRBJ2-2	TGTGCCAGCAGCTTAGGGAACACCGGGGAGCTGTTTTTT	CASSLGNTGELFF
-	TRBV18	-	TRBJ2-2	TGTGCCAGCTCCCCTGGGCAAGCGAACACCGGGGAGCTGTTTTTT	CASSPGQANTGELFF
-	TRBV10-3	-	TRBJ2-7	TGTGCCATCAGTGGAAACTACGAGCAGTACTTC	CAISGNYEQYF
TRBD1	TRBV27	-	TRBJ1-2	TGTGCCAGCAGGCCTGGGACAGCTTATAACTATGGCTACACCTTC	CASRPGTAYNYGYTF
TRBD1	TRBV19	-	TRBJ2-7	TGTGCCAGTAGTATGTCTCCGACAGGGGGCTACTACGAGCAGTACTTC	CASSMSPTGGYYEQYF
-	TRBV7-7	-	TRBJ2-5	TGTGCCAGCAGCCCCGGGGGCCGGGAGACCCAGTACTTC	CASSPGGRETQYF